This passage covers 18 T cell receptor beta chains from one sample sequenced in a study of T-cell reconstitution after alpha-beta-depleted transplantation in children (TCRdb year 2016). The sample's treatment or condition, from its label and the paper: allogeneic hematopoietic cell transplantation with graft depleted of TCRalphabeta T cells and CD19 B cells. The library was prepared using PCR. Sequenced on an Illumina HiSeq 2500. TCR libraries were prepared with molecular barcoding, using unique molecular identifiers to normalize TCRbeta repertoire quantification. Through fastp at Q25 and MiXCR, TCRdb rebuilt clones from the public reads, retaining in-frame beta chains. CDR3 protein duplicates are merged, each entry listing the most common genes and DNA. In all, the sample holds tens of thousands of distinct CDR3 sequences, and roughly 4.4% of those were seen once. The top ten clonotypes cover approximately 20% of the sample.

This material consisted of PBMCs, mostly from graft donor cells, taken 180 days after TCRalphabeta/CD19-depleted stem cell transplant. All receptors come from a boy under three years old who had a stem cell transplant for acute myeloid leukemia, so the T cells may come from the graft donor.

Comment on this clonotype: The junction departs from germline at one end; a sequencing error may be responsible. This chain links TRBV3-1 with TRBJ1-1; no definite D call. Per the germline V gene, CDR1 is LGHDT and CDR2 is YNNKEL (reference sequence). The CDR3 sequence is 17 residues long. CDR3 sequence (DNA): TGTGCCAGCTGCCAGACGGTCAGGCCAAGACAAAACACTGAAGCTTTCTTT. This encodes CASCQTVRPRQNTEAFF.

This clonotype was recorded at least ten times. This rearrangement joins TRBV9 to TRBJ1-1; D call uncertain. V shed 5 bases and J shed 6 bases, with 14 bases lying between them. The germline V gene encodes CDR1 SGDLS and CDR2 YYNGEE. There are 13 residues in the CDR3. In DNA, the CDR3 is TGTGCCAGCAGTCCGCCGGGGATGGCTGAAGCTTTCTTT. This encodes CASSPPGMAEAFF.

This clonotype has at least ten counts. The chain uses TRBV18 and TRBJ2-5; D is undetermined. Between the trimmed V and J ends, which lost 1 base and 3 bases, there was a span of 9 bases. Germline V gene lookup returns CDR1 KGHSH and CDR2 LQKENI. The CDR3 covers 14 residues. This CDR3 is CASSPLGFKETQYF. In DNA form, the CDR3 reads TGTGCCAGCTCACCACTAGGGTTTAAAGAGACCCAGTACTTC.

This clonotype showed up many times. This chain joins TRBV20-1 and TRBJ2-3, with 8 bases that match TRBD2. The CDR3 runs to 18 residues. Losses at the gene ends were 0 bases for V and 1 base for J; bases not matched to a gene: 12. Germline CDR1 reads DFQATT; CDR2 reads SNEGSKA (reference sequence). As DNA, the CDR3 is TGCAGTGCTAGAGATACCTCCTTCCCCGGGGGGGGCACAGATACGCAGTATTTT. This sequence encodes CSARDTSFPGGGTDTQYF.

This clonotype came up many times. The chain couples TRBV5-5 to TRBJ1-2; 7 positions match TRBD1. CDR3 length equals 14 residues. Germline V CDR1 and CDR2: SGHKS, YYEKEE (reference sequence). The J segment lost 8 bases and the V segment lost 0 bases, leaving 7 bases of the junction unmatched. CDR3 protein: CASSLEAGGIGYTF. In DNA, the CDR3 is TGTGCCAGCAGCTTGGAGGCAGGGGGGATCGGCTACACCTTC.

At least ten counts were recorded for this clonotype. This chain links TRBV7-9 with TRBJ2-3, with D maybe TRBD2 (6 bases). Trimming took off 5 bases at V and 2 bases at J, with 11 bases between the two ends. This CDR3 is built from 14 residues. Germline CDR1 and CDR2: SEHNR and FQNEAQ (reference sequence). The CDR3 DNA sequence: TGTGCCAGCAGCACGGGGGATTTCACAGATACGCAGTATTTT. It is translated as CASSTGDFTDTQYF.

This clonotype has at least ten counts. The chain recombines TRBV7-9 with TRBJ1-1; D gene uncertain. Germline V gene sequence: CDR1 SEHNR, CDR2 FQNEAQ (reference sequence). Trimming stripped 1 base from V and 4 bases from J, with 10 bases between. The CDR3 length is 14 residues. Written as DNA, the CDR3 is TGTGCCAGCAGCTTAGATGGGAACCCCACTGAAGCTTTCTTT. This translates into CASSLDGNPTEAFF.

Only a few counts were recorded for this clonotype. The chain joins TRBV4-3 to TRBJ1-4; D is ambiguous. CDR3 size: 15 residues. The V and J ends lost 2 bases and 0 bases respectively, with 7 bases between them. Germline V gene lookup returns CDR1 LGHNA and CDR2 YSLEER. The CDR3 here is CASSQIIATNEKLFF. The CDR3 DNA reads TGCGCCAGCAGCCAAATCATTGCAACTAATGAAAAACTGTTTTTT.

This clonotype occurred many times. The J gene is TRBJ2-2, the V gene TRBV11-2, with a possible D match to TRBD2 (7 bases). V was shortened by 3 bases and J by 6 bases, with 11 bases between the two germline ends. This CDR3 comprises 14 residues. Germline V gives CDR1 SGHAT, CDR2 FQNNGV. The CDR3 region is CASSFTGRAGELFF. The CDR3 nucleotides are TGTGCCAGCAGCTTCACAGGGAGGGCCGGGGAGCTGTTTTTT.

The table lists this clonotype with many counts. This sequence joins TRBV12-3 or TRBV12-4 and TRBJ2-3, with no clear D. Trimming left V 6 bases short and J 6 bases short, with 13 bases between. The CDR3 consists of 13 residues. This CDR3 is CASRYIRLDTQYF. The CDR3, as DNA: TGTGCCAGCAGATACATTCGGTTGGATACGCAGTATTTT.

This clonotype has ten or more counts. The rearrangement uses TRBV6-5 and TRBJ1-1; D uncertain. Germline-derived CDR1 and CDR2 are MNHEY and SVGAGI. The CDR3 is 14 amino acids. V was pared by 2 bases and J by 1 base, with 8 bases between. CDR3 in amino acids: CASSYGRKNTEAFF. The CDR3 DNA reads as TGTGCCAGCAGTTACGGGCGGAAGAACACTGAAGCTTTCTTT.

This clonotype was observed at least ten times. The rearrangement uses TRBV4-1 and TRBJ1-5; 9 bases map to TRBD1. V shed 4 bases and J 5 bases; nucleotides not matched to a gene: 9. Germline V CDR1 and CDR2: MGHRA, YSYEKL. The CDR3 extends over 16 amino acids. CDR3 sequence (DNA): TGCGCCAGCAGCCCTGGACAGGGGACAATTCATCAGCCCCAGCATTTT. Encoded protein: CASSPGQGTIHQPQHF.

This clonotype occurred many times. The V and J genes are TRBV5-1 and TRBJ2-2, with 11 bases matching TRBD1. The CDR3 contains 15 residues. The ends lost 4 bases at V and 4 bases at J; junction bases unmatched: 3. CDR1 and CDR2 (germline): SGHRS, YFSETQ. CDR3 residues: CASSVGQGGTGELFF. The CDR3 nucleotides read TGCGCCAGCAGCGTGGGACAGGGGGGCACCGGGGAGCTGTTTTTT.

This clonotype came up a few times. V is TRBV10-3 and J is TRBJ2-6; D is undetermined. V was clipped by 4 bases and J by 0 bases, with 7 bases between them. The CDR3 extends over 15 amino acids. The germline gives CDR1 ENHRY, CDR2 SYGVKD. The chain's CDR3 is CAISVSHSGANVLTF. The CDR3 nucleotides read TGTGCCATCAGTGTGAGCCACTCTGGGGCCAACGTCCTGACTTTC.

This clonotype has a count of ten or more. This chain connects TRBV5-6 to TRBJ2-7, with 8 bases fitting TRBD1. Germline CDR1 reads SGHDT; CDR2 reads YYEEEE. With 3 bases clipped from V and 1 base from J, the junction kept 3 bases outside the gene matches. This CDR3 region has 14 residues. CDR3 nucleotide sequence: TGTGCCAGCAGCTCTACAGGGGGATCCTACGAGCAGTACGTC. Its protein is CASSSTGGSYEQYV.

This clonotype was seen repeatedly, ten times or more. This chain connects TRBV5-6 to TRBJ2-7, with TRBD2 matching over 13 bases. CDR3 length: 15 amino acids. CDR1 is SGHDT, CDR2 YYEEEE, per germline. Unmatched junction bases numbered 6, after V lost 4 bases and J lost 5 bases. DNA of the CDR3: TGTGCCAGCAGCCCCCTGGGACTAGCGGGGAACGAGCAGTACTTC. Protein sequence: CASSPLGLAGNEQYF.

This clonotype was detected ten times or more. The V gene is TRBV15, the J gene TRBJ1-5; D gene uncertain. Germline V gives CDR1 LNHNV, CDR2 YYDKDF (reference sequence). With 4 bases removed from V and 0 bases from J, the gap between germline ends came to 10 bases. The CDR3 extends over 15 amino acids. CDR3 nucleotides: TGTGCCACCAGCATGGCCGAATCTAGCAATCAGCCCCAGCATTTT. It is translated as CATSMAESSNQPQHF.

This clonotype was seen many times. The J gene is TRBJ2-2, the V gene TRBV11-3, with D unclear. The CDR3 has 13 amino acids. V lost 8 bases to trimming and J lost 0 bases, with 7 bases between them. Germline assignment: CDR1 SGHNT and CDR2 YENEEA. The chain's CDR3 is CASAGSNTGELFF. In nucleotides, the CDR3 is TGTGCCAGCGCTGGCTCGAACACCGGGGAGCTGTTTTTT.